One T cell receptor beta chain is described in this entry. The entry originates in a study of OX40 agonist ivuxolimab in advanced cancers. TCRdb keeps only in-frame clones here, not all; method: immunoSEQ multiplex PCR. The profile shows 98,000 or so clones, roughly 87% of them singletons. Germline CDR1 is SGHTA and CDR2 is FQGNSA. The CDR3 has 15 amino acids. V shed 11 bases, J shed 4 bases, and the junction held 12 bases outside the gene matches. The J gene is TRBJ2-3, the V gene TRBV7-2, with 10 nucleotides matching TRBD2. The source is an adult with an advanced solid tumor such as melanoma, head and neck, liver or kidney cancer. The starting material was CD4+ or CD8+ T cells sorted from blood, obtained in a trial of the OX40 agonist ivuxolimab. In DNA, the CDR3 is TGTGCCGGATCGCGGACTAGCGGCTTCGCAGATACGCAGTATTTT. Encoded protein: CAGSRTSGFADTQYF.